This T cell receptor beta chain was sequenced during a study of blood T cell repertoires in COVID-19. Study background: Samples of COVID-19 (acute and convalescent) were obtained from the United States, Italy and Spain.

The authors' processing: Amplified reference gene primers provided the basis for estimating nucleated cell counts. Profiled with immunoSEQ multiplex PCR; TCRdb holds only in-frame clones, not every one. That table furnishes V, J and clone size, whereas the DNA furnished D and trimming. The table has roughly 250,000 clones, about 85% seen once; the top ten hold about 6%. The CDR3 consists of 14 residues. After removal of 2 bases from V and 4 bases from J, the junction contained 2 bases not matched to a gene. Germline V gene data show CDR1 as MDHEN and CDR2 as SYDVKM. Cohorts were based on clinical histories the participants reported.

Specimen: PBMCs or T cells enriched from blood (not recorded which). The rearrangement links TRBV28 to TRBJ1-3; 7 positions agree with TRBD1. This TCR was sampled from a woman in her thirties with acute COVID-19. This CDR3 reads CASSLQTGGNTIYF. The CDR3 DNA reads as TGTGCCAGCAGTTTACAGACAGGGGGAAACACCATATATTTT.